This T cell receptor (beta chain) was obtained from a study of monozygotic twins with inflammatory bowel disease. TCRdb processed the 5' RACE reads again and assigns one entry to each CDR3 protein, with no DNA. The listing contains more than 300,000 distinct CDR3 sequences. This CDR3 region has 14 residues. Germline CDR1 and CDR2: MNHNY and SVGAGI (reference sequence). The receptor comes from a human donor with ulcerative colitis or Crohn's disease, or a healthy co-twin of an affected twin (not recorded which). Sequenced material: blood. The chain carries TRBV6-6 and TRBJ2-7; no DNA is available, so the TRBD2 call from TCRdb remains unchecked. This chain's CDR3 is CASSVSGVPYEQYF.